The text below deals with one TCR beta chain. This clone's antigen is unknown. Per-base quality was not reported, and no clone a single base away is much larger than it. V is shortened by 1 base, J by 6 bases, and the region joining them spans 4 bases. The CDR3 starts with the cysteine, ends with the phenylalanine, and has 11 residues. The only DNA kept is the CDR3, 33 bases in frame from the first base. CDR1 is given as DFQATT and CDR2 as SNEGSKA, both from the germline V gene (reference sequence). The data were obtained in a study of T cells in tuberculosis (dated by TCRdb to the late 2010s). General notes on the study: In the study, CD1B tetramers and high-throughput TCR immunosequencing were combined to characterize T cells specific for the mycobacterial lipid antigen glucose monomycolate (GMM). A South African clinical cohort compared IGRA-negative adolescents, IGRA-positive adolescents with latent tuberculosis and adults with active tuberculosis, ten per group. Here is what the overall study found, with its caveats: Active tuberculosis TCR-alpha repertoires showed smaller mean NN-distances to GMM-specific TCRs than IGRA-negative controls, suggesting clonal expansion of these TCRs. Shorter CDR3-alpha lengths in active tuberculosis patients partly drove the smaller NN-distances, and the TCR-beta difference was not statistically significant. Which clinical samples got chosen depended on the availability of cryopreserved specimens, and the active tuberculosis cases were adults, whereas the controls were adolescents. Using GEM motif frequencies, a classifier achieved approximately 75% accuracy, whereas a classifier built on the diverse GMM-specific repertoire got to under 90% accuracy (AUROC over 0.8).

The immunoSEQ multiplex PCR assay was used to generate TCR libraries, with TCR-beta and/or TCR-alpha/delta assays applied to each sample. The Illumina high-throughput platform was used to sequence the amplified TCR libraries. Under the source paper's analysis protocol: Clustering and dimensionality reduction relied on pairwise TCRdist distances among GMM-specific receptors from T cells that were either sorted ex vivo or expanded in vitro. The score assigned to each clinical repertoire was mean NN-distance, meaning the average TCRdist to the nearest 10% of tetramer-positive reference sequences. GEM TCR motif frequency was calculated as the fraction of unique TCRs that matched known GEM sequences in V/J usage and CDR3 length. Active tuberculosis was classified by linear discriminant analysis with leave-one-out cross-validation, implemented in scikit-learn. The table was pulled from immuneACCESS by TCRdb, which kept in-frame rearrangements only. Such tables lose some clones; where checked, under half of the loss comes from unresolved V genes, and the rest has no known cause. V and J calls and clone size are those listed in that table; D and trimming were worked out from the DNA. The sample table shows roughly 41,000 clones, and approximately 94% are seen once. About 12% of the sample is held by the ten biggest clonotypes.

At study entry, adolescents were screened for latent tuberculosis infection using a tuberculin skin test and the QuantiFERON-TB GOLD In-Tube IGRA. Unsorted cryopreserved PBMC were immunosequenced, covering on average approximately 100,000 T cells per clinical donor. Eleven high schools in the Worcester region of the Western Cape, South Africa, served as enrollment sites for adolescents aged 12 to 18 years. Around 10 M. tuberculosis-infected adolescents and approximately ten uninfected adolescents were selected, with the two groups matched for age and sex. For the adolescents, PBMC were isolated by density centrifugation from freshly drawn heparinized blood and then cryopreserved.

This receptor was taken from a donor under 30 with latent tuberculosis or without tuberculosis infection. Some clones in this sample may be carry-over from other donors' samples. The chain was built from TRBV20-1 and TRBJ2-1; no D gene can be assigned with confidence. Sequenced: PBMCs. Here the CDR3 is given as CSARGGNEQFF. The nucleotides read TGCAGTGCTAGAGGAGGCAATGAGCAGTTCTTC.